This entry lists 32 T cell receptor beta chains sequenced from one sample in a study of beta chain features in type 1 diabetes. The study reverse transcribed the entire isolated RNA, so it sequenced expressed TCRB transcripts. Some clones are missing from TCRdb's copy, which holds only in-frame ones; the method was immunoSEQ multiplex PCR. Of hundreds of thousands of clones listed, approximately 28% were seen once; the top ten hold about 0.065%. Sequencing was performed on naive CD4+ T cells from blood. The receptors were gathered from a man aged 18 to 30 in good health.

The chain carries TRBV30 and TRBJ2-7; the D gene is possibly TRBD2 (7 bases). This CDR3 comprises 14 residues. Deletions cut 5 bases from V and 5 bases from J, with 19 bases between. The germline V gene has CDR1 GTSNPN and CDR2 SVGIG (reference sequence). Here the CDR3 reads CAWARGGPGDEQYF. CDR3 DNA: TGTGCCTGGGCCCGCGGGGGCCCCGGGGACGAGCAGTACTTC.

The V gene is TRBV7-2, the J gene TRBJ2-3; D uncertain. The CDR3 loop spans 16 amino acids. Trimming took off 1 base at V and 0 bases at J, with 11 bases between the two ends. Germline V lookup: CDR1 SGHTA, CDR2 FQGNSA. The DNA of the CDR3 is TGTGCCAGCAGCTTAGGTCGCCAATCTAGCACAGATACGCAGTATTTT. Amino acid sequence: CASSLGRQSSTDTQYF.

Worth noting for this clone: Its ends do not fully match the called genes, so a read error is possible. The chain combines TRBV10-3 with TRBJ2-1, with a possible D match to TRBD2 (6 bases). The CDR3 spans 14 residues. The germline V gene has CDR1 ENHRY and CDR2 SYGVKD. The CDR3 DNA reads TGTGCCATCAGTGAGTCGGGACTTGACAACGAGCAGTTCTTC. Translating it yields CAISESGLDNEQFF.

This clone was found a few times. The rearrangement joins TRBV7-2 to TRBJ1-2; the match to TRBD1 covers 9 bases. Trimming at V came to 3 bases and at J to 2 bases, leaving 4 bases not matched to a gene. Germline V lookup: CDR1 SGHTA, CDR2 FQGNSA. There are 15 residues in the CDR3. This CDR3 is CASSFAGQGNYGYTF. The CDR3 region has the DNA TGTGCCAGCAGCTTCGCGGGACAGGGCAACTATGGCTACACCTTC.

This clone was picked up one time. The chain employs TRBV27 and TRBJ2-3; D unresolved. Deletions cut 0 bases from V and 5 bases from J, with 9 bases between. The CDR3 sequence is 14 residues long. Germline V gene data show CDR1 as MNHEY and CDR2 as SMNVEV (reference sequence). The chain's CDR3 is CASSLSRLRDTQYF. DNA for the CDR3: TGTGCCAGCAGTTTATCTAGGCTAAGAGATACGCAGTATTTT.

V is TRBV28 and J is TRBJ2-7; D ambiguous. The CDR3 contains 12 residues. CDR1 and CDR2 (germline): MDHEN, SYDVKM. Trimming took off 2 bases at V and 1 base at J, with 3 bases between the two ends. This CDR3 reads CASSLISYEQYF. The CDR3 nucleotides are TGTGCCAGCAGTTTAATTTCCTACGAGCAGTACTTC.

The chain couples TRBV30 to TRBJ1-3; possibly TRBD1 for D (5 bases). This CDR3 region has 16 residues. The V gene's germline CDR1 is GTSNPN and CDR2 SVGIG (reference sequence). Trimming removed 3 bases from V and 0 bases from J, with 15 bases in between. CDR3 nucleotides: TGTGCCTGGAGAGTCCCGGGACTCCCCTCTGGAAACACCATATATTTT. It specifies CAWRVPGLPSGNTIYF.

This clone was counted a few times. The rearrangement uses TRBV15 and TRBJ1-4, with D perhaps matching TRBD1 (6 bases). Trimming pared 3 bases from V and 1 base from J, leaving 12 bases between. The CDR3 is 16 amino acids. From germline, CDR1 is LNHNV and CDR2 YYDKDF (reference sequence). CDR3 in amino acids: CATSRPLDRTNEKLFF. The CDR3 coding sequence is TGTGCCACCAGCAGGCCGTTGGACAGAACTAATGAAAAACTGTTTTTT.

This clone was seen only a few times. The chain employs TRBV12-5 and TRBJ2-1; 11 bases match TRBD2. The CDR3 sequence is 16 residues long. Per the germline V gene, CDR1 is LGHNT and CDR2 is FRNRAP. The V and J ends lost 6 bases and 3 bases, in that order; junction bases with no gene match: 7. The CDR3 nucleotides are TGTGCTAGTGGCCCCGGGACTAGCGGCCACTACAATGAGCAGTTCTTC. This codes for CASGPGTSGHYNEQFF.

This sequence joins TRBV30 and TRBJ2-2; maybe TRBD2 (6 bases). The CDR3 totals 14 residues. Trimming left V 3 bases short and J 3 bases short, with 11 bases between. Germline V CDR1 and CDR2: GTSNPN, SVGIG (reference sequence). The CDR3, as DNA: TGTGCCTGGAGCATATGGAGGGACACCGGGGAGCTGTTTTTT. Its protein is CAWSIWRDTGELFF.

This chain connects TRBV29-1 to TRBJ1-4; D call uncertain. Germline V lookup: CDR1 SQVTM, CDR2 ANQGSEA. This CDR3 has 12 residues. The ends were cut back, 4 bases at V and 4 bases at J, with 7 bases in the middle. CDR3 sequence reads: CSVVGRNEKLFF. The CDR3 DNA follows: TGCAGCGTTGTAGGTCGTAATGAAAAACTGTTTTTT. The full variable domain, its missing parts supplied by reference TRBV29-1 and TRBJ1-4, is SAVISQKPSRDICQRGTSLTIQCQVDSQVTMMFWYRQQPGQSLTLIATANQGSEATYESGFVIDKFPISRPNLTFSTLTVSNMSPEDSSIYLCSVVGRNEKLFFGSGTQLSVL.

This clone has only a few counts. The chain employs TRBV4-3 and TRBJ1-5, with D perhaps matching TRBD1 (6 bases). Per germline, CDR1 LGHNA and CDR2 YSLEER. Trimming cost V 3 bases and J 5 bases, with 11 bases left between them. CDR3 length: 14 residues. The CDR3 sequence: CASSHLAGDQPQHF. CDR3 bases: TGCGCCAGCAGCCACCTCGCAGGGGATCAGCCCCAGCATTTT.

The rearrangement uses TRBV10-3 and TRBJ2-5; D perhaps matches TRBD2 (6 bases). The germline V gene encodes CDR1 ENHRY and CDR2 SYGVKD. This CDR3 has 13 residues. V lost 4 bases and J 5 bases, leaving 11 bases between the germline ends. CDR3 region: CAISAGSGETQYF. CDR3 in DNA: TGTGCCATCAGTGCCGGGAGTGGGGAGACCCAGTACTTC.

This chain uses TRBV7-2 with TRBJ2-5; TRBD2 is a possible D gene (5 bases). V lost 1 base and J 7 bases, leaving 10 bases between the germline ends. The CDR3 is 13 residues long. The germline gives CDR1 SGHTA, CDR2 FQGNSA. CDR3 coding DNA: TGTGCCAGCAGCTTAGATGGGAGTCGGACCCAGTACTTC. This encodes CASSLDGSRTQYF.

This clone was picked up one time. This chain joins TRBV18 and TRBJ1-1; D might be TRBD1 (6 bases). The V end was cut by 3 bases, the J end by 0 bases, with 8 bases between. The CDR3 sequence is 14 residues long. Germline CDR1 KGHSH, CDR2 LQKENI. The CDR3 loop reads CASSPGQMNTEAFF. The CDR3 DNA reads TGTGCCAGCTCACCTGGACAGATGAACACTGAAGCTTTCTTT.

The V and J genes are TRBV2 and TRBJ1-1; D may be TRBD1 (6 bases). The CDR3 runs 13 residues. Trimming left V 7 bases short and J 3 bases short, with 12 bases between. Per germline, CDR1 SNHLY and CDR2 FYNNEI. CDR3 coding DNA: TGTGCCAGCACACAGGGCGTGGACACTGAAGCTTTCTTT. It specifies CASTQGVDTEAFF. The entire variable domain, with the rest obtained from reference TRBV2 and TRBJ1-1, is as follows: EPEVTQTPSHQVTQMGQEVILRCVPISNHLYFYWYRQILGQKVEFLVSFYNNEISEKSEIFDDQFSVERPDGSNFTLKIRSTKLEDSAMYFCASTQGVDTEAFFGQGTRLTVV.

This clone turned up a few times. The genes are TRBV30 and TRBJ2-7; D possibly corresponds to TRBD2 (6 bases). Germline CDR1 GTSNPN, CDR2 SVGIG (reference sequence). The CDR3 covers 12 residues. Trimming took 3 bases from V and 5 from J, leaving 11 bases between them. CDR3 nucleotides: TGTGCCTGGAGCCTCGGGAGTCACGAGCAGTACTTC. Translating gives CAWSLGSHEQYF.

The rearrangement joins TRBV27 to TRBJ2-1; D uncertain. Trimming took 11 bases from V and 0 from J, leaving 11 bases between them. In germline, CDR1 is MNHEY, CDR2 SMNVEV (reference sequence). This CDR3 region has 13 residues. The CDR3 here is CACRRSSYNEQFF. The CDR3 DNA follows: TGTGCCTGCCGACGGAGCTCCTACAATGAGCAGTTCTTC.

This chain joins TRBV9 and TRBJ2-3; 7 bases agree with TRBD2. The CDR3 totals 13 residues. Germline trimming cut 4 bases from V and 6 bases from J; bases unmatched to any gene: 5. From germline, CDR1 is SGDLS and CDR2 YYNGEE. CDR3 in DNA: TGTGCCAGCAGCAAGTTTAGCGGGGATACGCAGTATTTT. Its protein is CASSKFSGDTQYF.

This clone showed up just a few times. The rearrangement uses TRBV7-2 and TRBJ2-1; 10 bases are shared with TRBD2. The germline CDR1 and CDR2 sequences are SGHTA and FQGNSA. The CDR3 covers 15 residues. The junction had 5 bases not matched to a gene; V was cut back by 5 bases and J by 4 bases. CDR3: CASSIRTSGYNEQFF. The CDR3 DNA follows: TGTGCCAGCAGCATACGGACTAGCGGTTACAATGAGCAGTTCTTC.

This chain connects TRBV15 to TRBJ1-5, with D possibly being TRBD1 (5 bases). This CDR3 is built from 13 residues. With 2 bases removed from V and 6 bases from J, the gap between germline ends came to 8 bases. The germline gives CDR1 LNHNV, CDR2 YYDKDF (reference sequence). The CDR3 is CATSRLGGQPQHF. The CDR3 bases are TGTGCCACCAGCAGACTTGGGGGTCAGCCCCAGCATTTT.

The chain employs TRBV30 and TRBJ2-1; the D gene is possibly TRBD1 (8 bases). Germline lookup yields CDR1 GTSNPN and CDR2 SVGIG (reference sequence). CDR3 length: 15 residues. V lost 0 bases to trimming and J lost 4 bases, with 13 bases between them. CDR3 sequence (DNA): TGTGCCTGGAGTGTACAGGGGGGGATTTACAATGAGCAGTTCTTC. This translates into CAWSVQGGIYNEQFF.

The V call is TRBV4-1, the J call TRBJ2-1; D is perhaps TRBD1 (6 bases). The CDR3 contains 17 residues. V dropped 1 base and J dropped 0 bases, with 13 bases sitting between them. CDR1 and CDR2 from the germline V gene are MGHRA and YSYEKL. CDR3 protein: CASSQALGASSYNEQFF. The CDR3 DNA reads as TGCGCCAGCAGCCAAGCCCTGGGGGCGAGCTCCTACAATGAGCAGTTCTTC.

This clone has only a few counts. In nucleotides, the CDR3 is TGTGCCAGCAGTGCTACTAGCGGGAGCTCCTACAATGAGCAGTTCTTC. Protein sequence: CASSATSGSSYNEQFF. J is TRBJ2-1 and V is TRBV25-1, with 11 bases fitting TRBD2. With 4 bases clipped from V and 0 bases from J, the junction kept 2 bases outside the gene matches. Germline V gives CDR1 MGHDK, CDR2 SYGVNS. The CDR3 has 16 amino acids.

This chain connects TRBV14 to TRBJ2-3; the match to TRBD2 covers 7 bases. CDR1 is SGHDN, CDR2 FVKESK, per germline. The CDR3 is 16 residues long. Trimming cost V 3 bases and J 2 bases; bases outside gene matches: 8. The CDR3 sequence is CASSHRTAGDTDTQYF. DNA for the CDR3: TGTGCCAGCAGCCATCGGACGGCGGGAGACACAGATACGCAGTATTTT.

The V and J genes are TRBV30 and TRBJ1-2, with no clear D. Trimming took 3 bases from V and 7 from J, leaving 9 bases between them. The germline gives CDR1 GTSNPN, CDR2 SVGIG (reference sequence). The CDR3 has 11 residues. This CDR3 reads CAWRVEVGYTF. CDR3 bases: TGTGCCTGGAGGGTAGAGGTTGGCTACACCTTC.

In this sample, this clone turned up a few times. The V and J genes are TRBV13 and TRBJ2-5, with D possibly matching TRBD2 (5 bases). The CDR3 totals 14 residues. The germline gives CDR1 PRHDT, CDR2 FYEKMQ (reference sequence). The germline V and J ends were trimmed by 0 bases and 5 bases, with 10 bases remaining between them. CDR3 in DNA: TGTGCCAGCAGCTTAGGCCTAGGACTCGAGACCCAGTACTTC. Amino acids: CASSLGLGLETQYF.

This clone has more than one count but fewer than ten. The V and J genes are TRBV15 and TRBJ2-3; D gene uncertain. Trimming took 0 bases from V and 0 from J, leaving 1 base between them. Germline V gives CDR1 LNHNV, CDR2 YYDKDF (reference sequence). CDR3 length equals 13 residues. The CDR3 DNA follows: TGTGCCACCAGCAGAGACAGCACAGATACGCAGTATTTT. Protein product: CATSRDSTDTQYF.

The chain combines TRBV5-1 with TRBJ2-1; D is ambiguous. There are 17 residues in the CDR3. Trimming shortened V by 0 bases and J by 0 bases, and 13 bases separated the two germline ends. Germline CDR1 is SGHRS and CDR2 is YFSETQ. This CDR3 reads CASSLGGSSSSYNEQFF. The CDR3, as DNA: TGCGCCAGCAGCTTGGGGGGTAGCAGCAGCTCCTACAATGAGCAGTTCTTC.

This clone was recorded a few times. The chain employs TRBV29-1 and TRBJ2-5, with 9 bases identical to TRBD2. CDR1 SQVTM and CDR2 ANQGSEA come from the germline V gene. After removal of 8 bases from V and 1 base from J, the junction contained 11 bases not matched to a gene. The CDR3 consists of 15 residues. CDR3 amino acids: CSLRPGSGGQETQYF. CDR3 sequence (DNA): TGCAGCCTCCGACCGGGTAGCGGGGGCCAAGAGACCCAGTACTTC. Combining the CDR3 with reference TRBV29-1 and TRBJ2-5 gives the whole variable domain SAVISQKPSRDICQRGTSLTIQCQVDSQVTMMFWYRQQPGQSLTLIATANQGSEATYESGFVIDKFPISRPNLTFSTLTVSNMSPEDSSIYLCSLRPGSGGQETQYFGPGTRLLVL.

This chain links TRBV10-3 with TRBJ2-3; 12 nucleotides align to TRBD2. The CDR3 has 15 residues. Germline CDR1 reads ENHRY; CDR2 reads SYGVKD. Trimming at V came to 7 bases and at J to 3 bases, leaving 5 bases not matched to a gene. CDR3 DNA sequence: TGTGCCATCACCCCTGGGACTAGCGGGACAGATACGCAGTATTTT. Translation: CAITPGTSGTDTQYF.

This clone appeared once. This chain uses TRBV5-4 with TRBJ2-2, with D maybe TRBD1 (5 bases). Trimming pared 2 bases from V and 7 bases from J, leaving 9 bases between. CDR3 length equals 13 residues. Germline values: CDR1 SGHNT, CDR2 YYREEE (reference sequence). The CDR3 here is CASSLGVGGELFF. In nucleotides, the CDR3 is TGTGCCAGCAGCTTAGGGGTTGGCGGGGAGCTGTTTTTT.